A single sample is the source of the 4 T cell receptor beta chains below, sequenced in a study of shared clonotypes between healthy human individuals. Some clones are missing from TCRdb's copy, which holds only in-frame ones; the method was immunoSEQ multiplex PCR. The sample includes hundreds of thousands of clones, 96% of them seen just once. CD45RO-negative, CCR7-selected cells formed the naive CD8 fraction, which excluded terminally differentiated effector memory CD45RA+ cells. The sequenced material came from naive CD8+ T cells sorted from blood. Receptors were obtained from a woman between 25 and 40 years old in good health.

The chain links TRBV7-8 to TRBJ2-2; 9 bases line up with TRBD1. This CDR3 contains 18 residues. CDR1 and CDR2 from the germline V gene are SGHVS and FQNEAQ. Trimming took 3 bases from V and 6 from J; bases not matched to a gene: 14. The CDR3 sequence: CASSFGRMGQGVAGELFF. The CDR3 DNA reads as TGTGCCAGCAGCTTTGGAAGGATGGGACAGGGAGTGGCCGGGGAGCTGTTTTTT. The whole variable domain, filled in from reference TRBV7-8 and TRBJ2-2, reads GAGVSQSPRYKVAKRGQDVALRCDPISGHVSLFWYQQALGQGPEFLTYFQNEAQLDKSGLPSDRFFAERPEGSVSTLKIQRTQQEDSAVYLCASSFGRMGQGVAGELFFGEGSRLTVL.

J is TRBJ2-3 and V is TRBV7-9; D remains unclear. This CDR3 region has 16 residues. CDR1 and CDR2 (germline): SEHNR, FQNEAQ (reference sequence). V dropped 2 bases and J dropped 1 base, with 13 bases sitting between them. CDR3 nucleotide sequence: TGTGCCAGCAGCTTAACACTCCCCGAGGGCACAGATACGCAGTATTTT. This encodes CASSLTLPEGTDTQYF.

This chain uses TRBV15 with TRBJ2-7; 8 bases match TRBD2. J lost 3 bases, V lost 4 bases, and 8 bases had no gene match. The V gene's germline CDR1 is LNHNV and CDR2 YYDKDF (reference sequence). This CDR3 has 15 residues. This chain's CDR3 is CATSTLREGGYEQYF. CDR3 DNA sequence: TGTGCCACCAGCACTCTACGGGAGGGCGGCTACGAGCAGTACTTC. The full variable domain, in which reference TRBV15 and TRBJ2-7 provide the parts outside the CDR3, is DAMVIQNPRYQVTQFGKPVTLSCSQTLNHNVMYWYQQKSSQAPKLLFHYYDKDFNNEADTPDNFQSRRPNTSFCFLDIRSPGLGDTAMYLCATSTLREGGYEQYFGPGTRLTVT.

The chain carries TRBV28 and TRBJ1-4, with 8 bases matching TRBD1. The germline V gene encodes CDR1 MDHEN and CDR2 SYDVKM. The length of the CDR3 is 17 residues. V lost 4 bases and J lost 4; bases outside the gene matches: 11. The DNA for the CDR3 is TGTGCCAGCAGTTCAAACGACAGGGGCCGCCTTAATGAAAAACTGTTTTTT. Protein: CASSSNDRGRLNEKLFF.